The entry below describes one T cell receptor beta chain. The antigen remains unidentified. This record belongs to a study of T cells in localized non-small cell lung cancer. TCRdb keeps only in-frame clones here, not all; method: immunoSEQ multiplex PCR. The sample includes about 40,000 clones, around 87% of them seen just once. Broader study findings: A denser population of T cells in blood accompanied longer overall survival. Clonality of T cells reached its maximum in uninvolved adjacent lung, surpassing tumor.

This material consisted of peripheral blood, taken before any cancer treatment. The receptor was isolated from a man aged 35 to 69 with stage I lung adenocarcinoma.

The CDR3 is CASSFESGVGTGELFF. CDR3 DNA sequence: TGCGCCAGCAGCTTCGAATCCGGGGTAGGCACCGGGGAGCTGTTTTTT. V usage is TRBV5-1 and J usage is TRBJ2-2, with D perhaps matching TRBD2 (5 bases). The germline CDR1 and CDR2 sequences are SGHRS and YFSETQ. V lost 2 bases and J 4 bases, leaving 15 bases between the germline ends. CDR3 size: 16 residues.